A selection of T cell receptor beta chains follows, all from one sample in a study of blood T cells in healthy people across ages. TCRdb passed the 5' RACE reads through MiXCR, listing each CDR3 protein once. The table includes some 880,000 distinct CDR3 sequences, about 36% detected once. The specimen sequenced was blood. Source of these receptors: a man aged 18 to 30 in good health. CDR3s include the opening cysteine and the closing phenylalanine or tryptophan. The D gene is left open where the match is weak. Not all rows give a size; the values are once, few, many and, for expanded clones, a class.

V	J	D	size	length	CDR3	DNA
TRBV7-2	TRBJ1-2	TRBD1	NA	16	CASSSSLTGENYGYTF	TGTGCCAGCAGCTCCTCCCTAACAGGGGAAAACTATGGCTACACCTTC
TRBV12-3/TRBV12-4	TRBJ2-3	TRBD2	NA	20	CASSLRGLAGAGLGTDTQYF	TGTGCCAGCAGTTTAAGGGGACTAGCGGGGGCAGGATTGGGCACAGATACGCAGTATTTT
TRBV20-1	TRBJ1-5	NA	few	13	CSARERMNQPQHF	TGCAGTGCTAGAGAGAGAATGAATCAGCCCCAGCATTTT
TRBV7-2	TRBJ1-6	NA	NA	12	CASSTGNSPPHF	TGTGCCAGCAGCACCGGGAATTCACCCCCCCACTTT
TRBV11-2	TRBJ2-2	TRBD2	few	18	CASSYPTSGGAYTGELFF	TGTGCCAGCAGCTACCCGACTAGCGGGGGGGCCTACACCGGGGAGCTGTTTTTT
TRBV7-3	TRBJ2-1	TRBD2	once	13	CASSFYSGTSKFF	TGTGCCAGCAGTTTCTACTCCGGGACTAGCAAGTTCTTC
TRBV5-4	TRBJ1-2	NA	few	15	CASSSETDTPYGYTF	TGTGCCAGCAGCTCCGAGACGGACACCCCTTATGGCTACACCTTC
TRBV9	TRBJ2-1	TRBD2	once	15	CASSGSGAGNNEQFF	TGTGCCAGCAGCGGTAGCGGGGCCGGGAACAATGAGCAGTTCTTC
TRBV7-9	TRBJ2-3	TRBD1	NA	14	CASSSGQGFDTQYF	TGTGCCAGCAGCTCGGGACAGGGGTTTGATACGCAGTATTTT
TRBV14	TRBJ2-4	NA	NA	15	CASSQAGVAKNIQYF	TGTGCCAGCAGCCAAGCCGGGGTAGCCAAAAACATTCAGTACTTC
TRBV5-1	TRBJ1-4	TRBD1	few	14	CASSVGQAGEKLFF	TGCGCCAGCAGCGTGGGACAGGCGGGCGAAAAACTGTTTTTT
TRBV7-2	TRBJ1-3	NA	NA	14	CASSPQQGLNTIYF	TGTGCCAGCAGCCCACAACAAGGTCTGAACACCATATATTTT
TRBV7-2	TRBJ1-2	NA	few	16	CASSPDRGRDDYGYTF	TGTGCCAGCAGCCCAGATCGCGGACGGGACGACTATGGCTACACCTTC
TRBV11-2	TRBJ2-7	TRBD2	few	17	CASSLAPRGGLYNEQYF	TGTGCCAGCAGCTTAGCACCACGGGGGGGCCTCTACAATGAGCAGTACTTC
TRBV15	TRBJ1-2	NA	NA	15	CATRVAGSPMSGYTF	TGTGCCACCAGGGTAGCAGGAAGCCCTATGAGTGGCTACACCTTC
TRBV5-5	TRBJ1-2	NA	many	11	CASSLEGRYTF	TGTGCCAGCAGCTTGGAGGGGCGCTACACCTTC
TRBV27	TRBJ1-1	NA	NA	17	CASSPPGRLRRNTEAFF	TGTGCCAGCAGCCCTCCGGGACGTCTCCGGCGGAACACTGAAGCTTTCTTT
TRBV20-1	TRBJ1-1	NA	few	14	CSARETGLNTEAFF	TGCAGTGCTAGAGAAACAGGGCTGAACACTGAAGCTTTCTTT
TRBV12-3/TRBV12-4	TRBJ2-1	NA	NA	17	CASSSGREGGAWNEQFF	TGTGCCAGCAGCTCCGGGCGCGAGGGGGGGGCCTGGAATGAGCAGTTCTTC
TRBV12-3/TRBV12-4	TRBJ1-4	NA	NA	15	CAGSPRDGPKEKLFF	TGTGCCGGCAGTCCTCGGGACGGACCCAAGGAAAAACTGTTTTTT
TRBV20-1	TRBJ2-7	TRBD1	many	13	CSATGGSPYEQYF	TGCAGTGCCACAGGGGGTTCGCCCTACGAGCAGTACTTC
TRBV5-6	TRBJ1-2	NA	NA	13	CANSARAPYGYTF	TGTGCCAACAGCGCCCGGGCCCCCTATGGCTACACCTTC
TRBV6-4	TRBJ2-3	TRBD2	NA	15	CASSFLAGNTDTQYF	TGTGCCAGCAGTTTTCTAGCGGGAAATACAGATACGCAGTATTTT
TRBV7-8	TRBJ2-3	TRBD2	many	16	CASSIGLAGGSDTQYF	TGTGCCAGCAGCATAGGACTAGCGGGGGGTTCAGATACGCAGTATTTT
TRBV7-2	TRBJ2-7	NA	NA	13	CASSLVPAYEQYF	TGTGCCAGCAGCTTAGTTCCAGCGTACGAGCAGTACTTC
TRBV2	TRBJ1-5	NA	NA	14	CASSDGYPYQPQHF	TGTGCCAGCAGTGACGGCTACCCATATCAGCCCCAGCATTTT
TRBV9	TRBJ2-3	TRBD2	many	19	CASSRNPSGGSLDTDTQYF	TGTGCCAGCAGCCGAAACCCTAGCGGGGGGAGCCTTGACACAGATACGCAGTATTTT
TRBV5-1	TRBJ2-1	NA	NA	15	CASSVVENRYNEQFF	TGCGCCAGCAGCGTCGTAGAAAACCGCTACAATGAGCAGTTCTTC